These 19 T cell receptor beta chains were all obtained from the same sample, sequenced in a study of T cell changes during pregnancy in multiple sclerosis. The repertoire was sequenced with immunoSEQ multiplex PCR; TCRdb's copy has only in-frame clones and lacks some. The data show 80,000 to 95,000 clones, more than 90% seen once. The sample in question was peripheral blood, obtained in the second trimester of pregnancy. These receptors all come from a female donor with multiple sclerosis, enrolled in a pregnancy study.

Here the CDR3 reads CASRSGLAGGYRDTQYF. The DNA of the CDR3 is TGTGCCAGCCGTTCCGGACTAGCGGGAGGATATCGGGATACGCAGTATTTT. The rearrangement joins TRBV27 to TRBJ2-3; 14 bases agree with TRBD2. V gave up 8 bases and J gave up 6 bases; unmatched junction bases: 13. This CDR3 is built from 17 residues. Germline CDR1 MNHEY, CDR2 SMNVEV (reference sequence).

The chain uses TRBV29-1 and TRBJ2-1, with D possibly being TRBD2 (6 bases). The germline gives CDR1 SQVTM, CDR2 ANQGSEA. CDR3 length: 15 residues. The V end was cut by 3 bases, the J end by 1 base, with 13 bases between. The CDR3 bases are TGCAGCGTTGACAAGGGGAGCGGGTCCTACAATGAGCAGTTCTTC. This gives the protein CSVDKGSGSYNEQFF.

The chain is built from TRBV27 and TRBJ2-1; 7 bases agree with TRBD1. With V trimmed by 3 bases and J by 3 bases, 5 bases remained unmatched. The CDR3 has 15 amino acids. Germline V lookup: CDR1 MNHEY, CDR2 SMNVEV (reference sequence). The CDR3 DNA follows: TGTGCCAGCAGTTTGGGGGACAGTATCTACAATGAGCAGTTCTTC. Its protein is CASSLGDSIYNEQFF.

This clone was detected once. J is TRBJ1-5 and V is TRBV19, with D uncertain. The CDR3 length is 15 residues. V shed 4 bases and J shed 3 bases, with 13 bases lying between them. In germline, CDR1 is LNHDA, CDR2 SQIVND (reference sequence). The CDR3 loop reads CASSTLGGFNQPQHF. In nucleotides, the CDR3 is TGTGCCAGTAGTACCCTCGGCGGGTTCAATCAGCCCCAGCATTTT. The full variable domain, its missing parts supplied by reference TRBV19 and TRBJ1-5, is DGGITQSPKYLFRKEGQNVTLSCEQNLNHDAMYWYRQDPGQGLRLIYYSQIVNDFQKGDIAEGYSVSREKKESFPLTVTSAQKNPTAFYLCASSTLGGFNQPQHFGDGTRLSIL.

This chain's CDR3 is CASSVARTGRNTEAFF. The DNA of the CDR3 is TGTGCCAGCTCTGTGGCGAGGACAGGGAGGAACACTGAAGCTTTCTTT. The genes are TRBV18 and TRBJ1-1, with 8 bases lining up with TRBD1. The CDR3 is 16 residues long. Unmatched junction bases numbered 10, after V lost 6 bases and J lost 1 base. The germline V gene encodes CDR1 KGHSH and CDR2 LQKENI.

J is TRBJ1-2 and V is TRBV5-1, with TRBD1 matching 9 bases. Trimming cost V 3 bases and J 8 bases; bases outside gene matches: 11. Looked up from germline, CDR1 is SGHRS and CDR2 is YFSETQ. CDR3 length: 15 amino acids. As DNA, the CDR3 is TGCGCCAGCAGCTCTGCCCCGGGACAGGGACGCGGCTACACCTTC. Translation: CASSSAPGQGRGYTF. Full variable domain (missing parts from reference TRBV5-1 and TRBJ1-2): KAGVTQTPRYLIKTRGQQVTLSCSPISGHRSVSWYQQTPGQGLQFLFEYFSETQRNKGNFPGRFSGRQFSNSRSEMNVSTLELGDSALYLCASSSAPGQGRGYTFGSGTRLTVV.

DNA for the CDR3: TGCGCCAGCAGCTTTGGGGACAGGGACACTGAAGCTTTCTTT. It encodes CASSFGDRDTEAFF. The chain recombines TRBV5-1 with TRBJ1-1, with 9 bases fitting TRBD1. This CDR3 region has 14 residues. The V and J ends lost 2 bases and 3 bases, in that order; junction bases with no gene match: 2. Germline V lookup: CDR1 SGHRS, CDR2 YFSETQ.

V usage is TRBV6-6 and J usage is TRBJ1-2; 7 nucleotides agree with TRBD1. Trimming at V came to 6 bases and at J to 5 bases, leaving 12 bases not matched to a gene. Germline lookup yields CDR1 MNHNY and CDR2 SVGAGI (reference sequence). This CDR3 region has 15 residues. CDR3 bases: TGTGCCAGCAGCTATACAGGGGCGGAACCGTATGGCTACACCTTC. As protein: CASSYTGAEPYGYTF.

V is TRBV5-8 and J is TRBJ2-3; 15 nucleotides agree with TRBD2. The CDR3 spans 18 residues. Germline CDR1 and CDR2: SGHTS and YDEGEE. Germline trimming cut 4 bases from V and 4 bases from J; bases unmatched to any gene: 10. The chain's CDR3 is CASSGGLAGGLRADTQYF. DNA of the CDR3: TGTGCCAGCAGCGGCGGACTAGCGGGAGGGCTCCGGGCAGATACGCAGTATTTT. The full variable domain, its missing parts supplied by reference TRBV5-8 and TRBJ2-3, is EAGVTQSPTHLIKTRGQQATLRCSPISGHTSVYWYQQALGLGLQFLLWYDEGEERNRGNFPPRFSGRQFPNYSSELNVNALELEDSALYLCASSGGLAGGLRADTQYFGPGTRLTVL.

The V gene is TRBV10-3, the J gene TRBJ2-1; D unclear. Germline assignment: CDR1 ENHRY and CDR2 SYGVKD. This CDR3 contains 17 residues. Deletions cut 0 bases from V and 1 base from J, with 13 bases between. The CDR3 sequence is CAISESRPERSYNEQFF. The CDR3 DNA is TGTGCCATCAGTGAGTCGAGGCCGGAGAGATCCTACAATGAGCAGTTCTTC.

DNA for the CDR3: TGTGCCATCAGTGAGGAACTTAGCAGCACAGATACGCAGTATTTT. Protein product: CAISEELSSTDTQYF. The rearrangement uses TRBV10-3 and TRBJ2-3; D is uncertain. Germline CDR1 is ENHRY and CDR2 is SYGVKD. This CDR3 is built from 15 residues. V was cut by 2 bases and J by 0 bases, with 9 bases left in between.

The V gene is TRBV6-4, the J gene TRBJ2-1; weak D call: TRBD1 (5 bases). Germline values: CDR1 MRHNA, CDR2 SNTAGT. The CDR3 is 14 residues long. The ends were cut back, 1 base at V and 8 bases at J, with 12 bases in the middle. The CDR3 DNA follows: TGTGCCAGCAGTGACTGGGATAGGGGCGATGAGCAGTTCTTC. Translating gives CASSDWDRGDEQFF.

V gene TRBV4-1 combines with J gene TRBJ1-4; possible D gene TRBD1, 5 bases. The CDR3 contains 15 residues. Trimming pared 0 bases from V and 5 bases from J, leaving 10 bases between. The V gene's germline CDR1 is MGHRA and CDR2 YSYEKL. CDR3 sequence reads: CASSQEGRENEKLFF. DNA for the CDR3: TGCGCCAGCAGCCAAGAGGGACGGGAGAATGAAAAACTGTTTTTT.

This clone came up once. The V and J genes are TRBV5-4 and TRBJ2-7; unclear D gene. Germline values: CDR1 SGHNT, CDR2 YYREEE (reference sequence). V was trimmed by 4 bases and J by 0 bases, leaving 14 bases between them. The CDR3 has 15 amino acids. The CDR3 DNA sequence: TGTGCCAGCAGCCCCGCCGGAGTGCCCTCCTACGAGCAGTACTTC. Encoded protein: CASSPAGVPSYEQYF.

The chain uses TRBV27 and TRBJ2-7, with 12 bases that match TRBD1. The CDR3 totals 15 residues. Germline V CDR1 and CDR2: MNHEY, SMNVEV (reference sequence). V lost 2 bases and J lost 7; bases outside the gene matches: 6. The CDR3 is CASSLLGQGAREQYF. In DNA form, the CDR3 reads TGTGCCAGCAGTTTACTGGGACAGGGGGCGCGAGAGCAGTACTTC.

The chain recombines TRBV28 with TRBJ1-1; D is ambiguous. The CDR3 runs to 15 residues. The germline CDR1 and CDR2 sequences are MDHEN and SYDVKM. The germline V and J ends were trimmed by 5 bases and 0 bases, with 13 bases remaining between them. CDR3 loop: CASSIAIGMNTEAFF. The CDR3 DNA follows: TGTGCCAGCAGTATCGCCATCGGGATGAACACTGAAGCTTTCTTT.

The chain has TRBV30 and TRBJ2-1; D is unresolved. V shed 1 base and J shed 11 bases, with 6 bases lying between them. The CDR3 length is 10 residues. Per the germline V gene, CDR1 is GTSNPN and CDR2 is SVGIG (reference sequence). CDR3 loop: CAWSALKQFF. DNA for the CDR3: TGTGCCTGGAGTGCCCTAAAGCAGTTCTTC.

The chain employs TRBV5-1 and TRBJ2-5; 9 bases agree with TRBD1. The length of the CDR3 is 15 residues. Trimming at V came to 2 bases and at J to 2 bases, leaving 4 bases not matched to a gene. In germline, CDR1 is SGHRS, CDR2 YFSETQ. CDR3 amino acids: CASSLQGADQETQYF. The CDR3 DNA follows: TGCGCCAGCAGCTTACAGGGGGCGGATCAAGAGACCCAGTACTTC.

V gene TRBV5-1 combines with J gene TRBJ2-3; TRBD2 agrees at 7 bases. The ends lost 5 bases at V and 0 bases at J; junction bases unmatched: 3. Germline CDR1 reads SGHRS; CDR2 reads YFSETQ. This CDR3 is built from 14 residues. The CDR3 protein is CASRTAGSTDTQYF. In nucleotides, the CDR3 is TGCGCCAGCAGGACAGCGGGGAGCACAGATACGCAGTATTTT.